This entry features one T cell receptor (beta chain) sequence. Its antigen remains unidentified. CDR3 length: 15 amino acids. Germline CDR1 and CDR2: SQVTM and ANQGSEA. The V and J ends lost 0 bases and 4 bases, in that order; junction bases with no gene match: 1. The sample is drawn from a study of CD8+ T cells in alopecia areata. General observations from the study: Scalp data also include sequences from resident alphabeta T cells of normal skin.

As the sequencing template, cDNA was produced by extracting RNA and reverse transcribing it. Data came from immunoSEQ multiplex PCR; TCRdb stores just in-frame clones and leaves some out. The sample yields 120,000 to 150,000 clones, less than 65% seen once. The chain carries TRBV29-1 and TRBJ2-1; 12 bases align to TRBD2. Sequencing used CD8+ T cells sorted from blood. This receptor was identified in a human donor in good health. The CDR3 nucleotides are TGCAGCGTTGAAGAGACTAGCGGGAGTTACAATGAGCAGTTCTTC. Its protein product is CSVEETSGSYNEQFF.